The 24 T cell receptor beta chains listed next were all sequenced from one sample in a study of T cells after yellow fever vaccination. From the 5' RACE reads, TCRdb called clonotypes with MiXCR, one entry per CDR3 protein. The sample holds 450,000 to 550,000 distinct CDR3 sequences, 15% to 20% seen once. Material: PBMCs, obtained 15 days after the yellow fever booster vaccination. These receptors came from a man between 25 and 39 years old who received the YFV17D yellow fever vaccine.

This clonotype was observed at least ten times. A junction end diverges from the germline sequence, so it may reflect a read error. This chain joins TRBV18 and TRBJ2-5; no clear D. Germline CDR1 and CDR2: KGHSH and LQKENI. This CDR3 contains 12 residues. CDR3 sequence (DNA): TGCGCCAGCAGCCCCACACAAGAGACCCAGTACTTC. This encodes CASSPTQETQYF.

The rearrangement links TRBV7-2 to TRBJ2-1; 7 positions match TRBD2. Germline CDR1 and CDR2: SGHTA and FQGNSA. V dropped 7 bases and J dropped 6; count of bases not matched to a gene: 9. The CDR3 length is 14 residues. The CDR3, as DNA: TGTGCCAGCACCCCCCGGACTAGGGTCAATGAGCAGTTCTTC. It is translated as CASTPRTRVNEQFF.

V usage is TRBV10-1 and J usage is TRBJ2-1, with a tentative D call TRBD2 (5 bases). CDR1 and CDR2 (germline): WNHNN, SYGVQD (reference sequence). V was pared by 3 bases and J by 2 bases, with 8 bases between. This CDR3 has 14 amino acids. CDR3 sequence: CASSDAGTYNEQFF. The DNA of the CDR3 is TGCGCCAGCAGTGACGCGGGTACCTACAATGAGCAGTTCTTC.

The chain links TRBV15 to TRBJ2-3; 14 bases agree with TRBD2. Germline lookup yields CDR1 LNHNV and CDR2 YYDKDF (reference sequence). The CDR3 spans 17 residues. With 7 bases clipped from V and 7 bases from J, the junction kept 13 bases outside the gene matches. The CDR3 sequence is CATMTQTGLAGEYTQYF. CDR3 bases: TGTGCCACCATGACGCAAACGGGACTAGCGGGAGAGTATACGCAGTATTTT.

This chain links TRBV18 with TRBJ1-4, with 8 bases that match TRBD1. Germline values: CDR1 KGHSH, CDR2 LQKENI. The CDR3 covers 13 residues. With 6 bases clipped from V and 7 bases from J, the junction kept 4 bases outside the gene matches. This CDR3 is CASSPDRAEKLFF. For the CDR3, the DNA is TGTGCCAGCTCGCCGGACAGGGCTGAAAAACTGTTTTTT.

This clonotype was found a few times. This sequence joins TRBV4-2 and TRBJ2-3; 8 bases are shared with TRBD2. Germline V gene lookup returns CDR1 LGHNA and CDR2 YNFKEQ. With 6 bases clipped from V and 0 bases from J, the junction kept 8 bases outside the gene matches. CDR3 length: 16 amino acids. The CDR3 sequence: CASRKGSSGSTDTQYF. Written as DNA, the CDR3 is TGTGCCAGCAGGAAAGGGTCTAGCGGGAGCACAGATACGCAGTATTTT.

The chain couples TRBV29-1 to TRBJ2-7; 16 bases are shared with TRBD2. CDR1 and CDR2 from the germline V gene are SQVTM and ANQGSEA. This CDR3 is built from 18 residues. V dropped 1 base and J dropped 2; count of bases not matched to a gene: 8. DNA of the CDR3: TGCAGCGTTGAAGTACCGGGACTAGCGGGAGGGACAACCTACGAGCAGTACTTC. It is translated as CSVEVPGLAGGTTYEQYF.

The chain employs TRBV5-1 and TRBJ2-5; 7 nucleotides match TRBD1. Germline assignment: CDR1 SGHRS and CDR2 YFSETQ. This CDR3 contains 15 residues. V lost 7 bases and J lost 1; bases outside the gene matches: 10. The CDR3 is CASATAGTAQETQYF. CDR3 bases: TGCGCCAGCGCCACGGCCGGGACAGCCCAAGAGACCCAGTACTTC.

This clonotype came up a few times. V gene TRBV29-1 combines with J gene TRBJ2-2; D ambiguous. Germline CDR1 and CDR2: SQVTM and ANQGSEA. The V end lost 3 bases, the J end lost 5 bases, and 7 bases lay between the germline ends. The CDR3 extends over 12 amino acids. The DNA of the CDR3 is TGCAGCGTTGATAAAAGGACCGGGGAGCTGTTTTTT. It translates to CSVDKRTGELFF.

The chain recombines TRBV5-4 with TRBJ2-1; 8 positions agree with TRBD2. The CDR3 sequence is 16 residues long. Germline trimming cut 1 base from V and 7 bases from J; bases unmatched to any gene: 10. Germline loops: CDR1 SGHNT, CDR2 YYREEE (reference sequence). CDR3: CASSLLAGRAVNEQFF. In DNA, the CDR3 is TGTGCCAGCAGCTTGTTGGCCGGGAGGGCGGTTAATGAGCAGTTCTTC.

The J gene is TRBJ1-2, the V gene TRBV29-1; the D is unclear. In germline, CDR1 is SQVTM, CDR2 ANQGSEA. The CDR3 is 13 amino acids. Trimming took 2 bases from V and 3 from J, leaving 10 bases between them. The CDR3 nucleotides are TGCAGCGTTGAAAGGCAGCCGGACTATGGCTACACCTTC. This gives the protein CSVERQPDYGYTF.

This clonotype was detected once. The chain employs TRBV7-2 and TRBJ2-1, with D tentatively TRBD1 or TRBD2 (6 bases each). The CDR3 sequence is 15 residues long. Trimming removed 6 bases from V and 6 bases from J, with 18 bases in between. Germline-derived CDR1 and CDR2 are SGHTA and FQGNSA. CDR3 nucleotides: TGTGCCAGCAGAGTAGGGGGAGGCTTGATCAATGAGCAGTTCTTC. Translating it yields CASRVGGGLINEQFF.

The chain has TRBV20-1 and TRBJ2-7, with no clear D. The V end was cut by 3 bases, the J end by 5 bases, with 14 bases between. This CDR3 contains 13 residues. Germline V CDR1 and CDR2: DFQATT, SNEGSKA (reference sequence). The CDR3 coding sequence is TGCAGTGCTAGTCTCCGGAAGGAAAACGAGCAGTACTTC. Translating gives CSASLRKENEQYF.

Only a few counts were recorded for this clonotype. V usage is TRBV7-2 and J usage is TRBJ2-3; 7 nucleotides align to TRBD1. V was pared by 7 bases and J by 2 bases, with 3 bases of the junction left unmatched. Germline assignment: CDR1 SGHTA and CDR2 FQGNSA. This CDR3 is 13 amino acids long. The CDR3 bases are TGTGCCAGCACCAGGGGGACCACAGATACGCAGTATTTT. This sequence encodes CASTRGTTDTQYF.

This clonotype was seen a handful of times. The rearrangement uses TRBV11-2 and TRBJ1-6; 11 bases line up with TRBD1. Germline lookup yields CDR1 SGHAT and CDR2 FQNNGV. The CDR3 runs 15 residues. Trimming took 5 bases from V and 7 from J; bases not matched to a gene: 4. The CDR3 DNA is TGTGCCAGCAGCGGAAGGACAGGGGGCAATTCACCCCTCCACTTT. Amino acid sequence: CASSGRTGGNSPLHF.

The chain combines TRBV3-1 with TRBJ2-3; TRBD2 matches at 10 bases. Germline assignment: CDR1 LGHDT and CDR2 YNNKEL (reference sequence). This CDR3 spans 15 amino acids. Trimming took 9 bases from V and 2 from J; bases not matched to a gene: 8. The CDR3 coding sequence is TGTGCCAGTGCCGGAGGACTAGCGGACACAGATACGCAGTATTTT. Residues: CASAGGLADTDTQYF.

Only a few counts were recorded for this clonotype. The rearrangement uses TRBV28 and TRBJ1-5; D uncertain. The CDR3 contains 13 residues. V was cut by 5 bases and J by 7 bases, with 12 bases left in between. The germline CDR1 and CDR2 sequences are MDHEN and SYDVKM. Here the CDR3 reads CASSLPGPQPQHF. In DNA, the CDR3 is TGTGCCAGCAGTCTCCCCGGGCCCCAGCCCCAGCATTTT.

This clonotype was seen a few times. V usage is TRBV7-8 and J usage is TRBJ2-4; D uncertain. The germline CDR1 and CDR2 sequences are SGHVS and FQNEAQ. V was shortened by 1 base and J by 6 bases, with 16 bases between the two germline ends. The CDR3 consists of 16 residues. DNA for the CDR3: TGTGCCAGCAGCTTAGGGACCTTTGGCAGGACAAACATTCAGTACTTC. The encoded protein is CASSLGTFGRTNIQYF.

The table lists this clonotype with a few counts. This chain joins TRBV7-2 and TRBJ2-3, with D possibly TRBD2 on 6 matching bases. The ends were cut back, 5 bases at V and 5 bases at J, with 11 bases in the middle. Germline assignment: CDR1 SGHTA and CDR2 FQGNSA. CDR3 length: 13 amino acids. Here the CDR3 reads CASSNQGGDTQYF. The DNA for the CDR3 is TGTGCCAGCAGCAACCAGGGAGGAGATACGCAGTATTTT. Filled out from reference TRBV7-2 and TRBJ2-3, the complete variable domain reads GAGVSQSPSNKVTEKGKDVELRCDPISGHTALYWYRQSLGQGLEFLIYFQGNSAPDKSGLPSDRFSAERTGGSVSTLTIQRTQQEDSAVYLCASSNQGGDTQYFGPGTRLTVL.

This clonotype was counted a single time. An end of the junction does not agree with germline; a read error may underlie this. The CDR3 DNA follows: TGTGTCAGCAGTGAATTGGCAGGAAACACCATATATTTT. Translated, it gives CVSSELAGNTIYF. The genes are TRBV25-1 and TRBJ1-3; D is ambiguous. Looked up from germline, CDR1 is MGHDK and CDR2 is SYGVNS. The CDR3 has 13 residues.

The chain employs TRBV7-2 and TRBJ2-2; 9 bases map to TRBD2. The trim removed 5 bases at V and 2 bases at J, leaving 6 bases unmatched. Germline V gene data show CDR1 as SGHTA and CDR2 as FQGNSA. The CDR3 loop spans 16 amino acids. DNA of the CDR3: TGTGCCAGCAGCCTTGTAGCGGGGGTTAACACCGGGGAGCTGTTTTTT. Its protein is CASSLVAGVNTGELFF.

This clonotype was counted only a few times. This chain connects TRBV5-1 to TRBJ2-5; D remains unclear. The CDR3 runs to 15 residues. Germline V lookup: CDR1 SGHRS, CDR2 YFSETQ. Trimming removed 0 bases from V and 2 bases from J, with 11 bases in between. CDR3 sequence (DNA): TGCGCCAGCAGCTTGGCCTTTGGCCATCAAGAGACCCAGTACTTC. This codes for CASSLAFGHQETQYF.

The chain couples TRBV19 to TRBJ2-1; 8 positions match TRBD2. The CDR3 length is 14 residues. From germline, CDR1 is LNHDA and CDR2 SQIVND (reference sequence). Trimming removed 7 bases from V and 8 bases from J; junction bases left unmatched: 10. The DNA of the CDR3 is TGTGCCAGTACTAAGCTGGGACTAGTATATGAGCAGTTCTTC. Amino acids: CASTKLGLVYEQFF.

This clonotype has only a few counts. The V gene is TRBV10-3, the J gene TRBJ2-7; 9 nucleotides match TRBD1. V dropped 11 bases and J dropped 6; count of bases not matched to a gene: 11. The CDR3 runs 13 residues. Germline V CDR1 and CDR2: ENHRY, SYGVKD. The CDR3 coding sequence is TGTGCCTCCCAGGGGACAGGGATGAGCGAGCAGTACTTC. It codes for CASQGTGMSEQYF.